The clone carrying this T cell receptor (beta chain) was seen a handful of times. What it recognizes is unknown. The source of the sample is a study of tumor-infiltrating lymphocytes in primary liver carcinoma. Looking at the study overall: The patient group consisted of men and women aged 30 to 69 years. Each of the growths was stage T1-T3 N0M0, extending about 4.2 to 11 cm across. Every sample contained roughly 3.65 to 8 million productive TCRbeta reads, and these numbers were similar from one tissue type to another.

The germline gives CDR1 LGHNA, CDR2 YNFKEQ. This CDR3 is built from 13 residues. V lost 1 base, J lost 10 bases, and 6 bases stayed unmatched. With roughly 500 ng total RNA as template and a constant-region primer, TCR beta cDNA was made. The TCR beta library was amplified through three nested multiplex PCR rounds in a modified ARM-PCR procedure. TRBV1-TRBV30 forward and Cbeta reverse primers drove the first two roughly 10-cycle rounds. TCRdb ran MiXCR on the multiplex PCR reads and lists one entry per CDR3 protein. The sample contains 300,000 to 400,000 distinct CDR3 sequences, less than 70% of which appear only once. The study extracted blood RNA from unsorted whole blood and also extracted germline DNA. The study, taken as a whole, reports: Reduced overlap was seen in tumor-adjacent and tumor-blood pairs versus tumor region pairs.

The origin of this receptor is a man aged 35 to 55 with primary liver carcinoma and hepatitis B virus infection. The sequencing input was peripheral blood. The rearrangement links TRBV4-2 to TRBJ1-1, with 7 bases that match TRBD1. The CDR3 DNA reads as TGTGCCAGCAGCCAAGGGGAGACAGGGACAGCTTTCTTT. Protein sequence: CASSQGETGTAFF.